The present entry profiles one T cell receptor (beta chain) with its context. The antigen remains unidentified. The entire patient cohort was treatment-naive prior to thyroid surgery. These data belong to a study of metastatic and nonmetastatic thyroid tumors. On the study more broadly: From malignant and benign thyroid patients, repertoires in blood and in tumor or nodule tissue were compared.

Study results and limitations: Benign nodules reportedly had significantly lower TCR beta diversity than malignant thyroid tumors in blood and tumor.

The CDR3 contains 16 residues. In germline, CDR1 is MDHEN, CDR2 SYDVKM. The V segment lost 7 bases and the J segment 1 base; nucleotides outside the gene matches: 9. As originally analysed: CDR3 differences across clinicopathological groups were used to build a distant-metastasis classifier for papillary thyroid cancer. TCRdb reanalyzed the PCR reads via MiXCR. TCRdb, rather than the study authors, made the V and J calls. The sample includes around 18,000 clones, under 30% of them seen just once. The sequence came from a female donor with papillary thyroid cancer or a benign thyroid nodule (not recorded which). Some clones in this sample may be carry-over from other donors' samples. The V call is TRBV28, the J call TRBJ2-3, with 9 bases aligning to TRBD1. Material: tumor tissue. CDR3 in DNA: TGTGCCAGCAACCCGGTACAGGGGGCAGGCACAGATACGCAGTATTTT. Residues: CASNPVQGAGTDTQYF.